One sample yielded the 24 T cell receptor beta chains listed below, sequenced in a study of PD-L1 blockade in urothelial cancer. The table came from immunoSEQ multiplex PCR; TCRdb's copy has only in-frame clones and leaves some out. The sample lists 90,000 or so clones, 90% seen once, with 1.6% in the top ten. Time point noted: pretreatment peripheral blood. Sequenced here: PBMCs, sampled around atezolizumab (anti-PD-L1) treatment. Every receptor here comes from a man in his fifties or sixties with urothelial cancer.

The chain's CDR3 is CASSLPAGGPDGQFF. The CDR3 DNA sequence: TGTGCCAGCAGTTTACCAGCGGGAGGGCCGGATGGGCAGTTCTTC. The rearrangement links TRBV28 to TRBJ2-1; 10 bases line up with TRBD2. This CDR3 comprises 15 residues. The V gene end was trimmed by 2 bases and the J gene end by 12 bases; junction bases not matched to a gene: 10. Germline CDR1 is MDHEN and CDR2 is SYDVKM.

This chain uses TRBV14 with TRBJ1-2; D not resolved. Between the trimmed V and J ends, which lost 4 bases and 8 bases, there was a span of 11 bases. CDR1 and CDR2 (germline): SGHDN, FVKESK. CDR3 length: 12 amino acids. CDR3 nucleotide sequence: TGTGCCAGCAGCCCAGGCCCAGTCGGCTACACCTTC. Protein product: CASSPGPVGYTF. The full variable domain, rest sourced from reference TRBV14 and TRBJ1-2, is EAGVTQFPSHSVIEKGQTVTLRCDPISGHDNLYWYRRVMGKEIKFLLHFVKESKQDESGMPNNRFLAERTGGTYSTLKVQPAELEDSGVYFCASSPGPVGYTFGSGTRLTVV.

This rearrangement joins TRBV28 to TRBJ1-1, with D possibly TRBD1 on 6 matching bases. Germline V gives CDR1 MDHEN, CDR2 SYDVKM. The CDR3 covers 14 residues. Trimming removed 3 bases from V and 1 base from J, with 9 bases in between. The DNA for the CDR3 is TGTGCCAGCAGTTTGAGGGGGGGGAACACTGAAGCTTTCTTT. This codes for CASSLRGGNTEAFF.

This clone was detected once. This sequence joins TRBV4-1 and TRBJ2-7, with 8 bases identical to TRBD2. The V and J ends lost 6 bases and 5 bases, in that order; junction bases with no gene match: 15. The germline V gene has CDR1 MGHRA and CDR2 YSYEKL. This CDR3 region has 16 residues. This CDR3 reads CASSHSGTYSLDEQYF. The CDR3 DNA reads TGCGCCAGCAGTCATAGCGGGACTTACTCACTGGACGAGCAGTACTTC.

The chain combines TRBV2 with TRBJ2-7; 12 bases match TRBD2. Trimming took 9 bases from V and 5 from J; bases not matched to a gene: 2. The CDR3 is 12 amino acids. Germline assignment: CDR1 SNHLY and CDR2 FYNNEI. This CDR3 reads CARRTSGDEQYF. The CDR3 DNA follows: TGTGCCAGGAGGACTAGCGGGGACGAGCAGTACTTC.

The chain has TRBV5-6 and TRBJ1-2, with TRBD1 matching 11 bases. Losses at the gene ends were 3 bases for V and 7 bases for J; bases not matched to a gene: 5. CDR1 SGHDT and CDR2 YYEEEE come from the germline V gene. CDR3 length equals 14 residues. The CDR3 DNA is TGTGCCAGCAGCTCGGACAGGGGGCGTTTTGGCTACACCTTC. This sequence encodes CASSSDRGRFGYTF.

This clone was seen once. CDR3 residues: CASREQGANTEAFF. The DNA for the CDR3 is TGTGCCAGCAGGGAGCAGGGGGCAAACACTGAAGCTTTCTTT. The chain has TRBV6-1 and TRBJ1-1; TRBD1 aligns across 8 bases. Per germline, CDR1 MNHNS and CDR2 SASEGT. The CDR3 is made up of 14 amino acids. J was trimmed by 2 bases and V by 6 bases; bases with no gene match: 5.

The J gene is TRBJ2-7, the V gene TRBV11-1; the match to TRBD2 covers 12 bases. The germline gives CDR1 SGHAT, CDR2 FQDESV (reference sequence). Trimming at V came to 5 bases and at J to 5 bases, leaving 16 bases not matched to a gene. This CDR3 is 18 amino acids long. The CDR3, as DNA: TGTGCCAGCAGCGAGGGCAACTCGGGGACTAGCGGGCGGAACGAGCAGTACTTC. It encodes CASSEGNSGTSGRNEQYF. The full variable domain, rest sourced from reference TRBV11-1 and TRBJ2-7, is EAEVAQSPRYKITEKSQAVAFWCDPISGHATLYWYRQILGQGPELLVQFQDESVVDDSQLPKDRFSAERLKGVDSTLKIQPAELGDSAMYLCASSEGNSGTSGRNEQYFGPGTRLTVT.

In the case of this clone: The junction departs from the called germline gene at one end, perhaps through a read error. The chain uses TRBV7-9 and TRBJ2-1, with 10 nucleotides matching TRBD2. Looked up from germline, CDR1 is SEHNR and CDR2 is FQNEAQ (reference sequence). The CDR3 has 15 amino acids. CDR3 nucleotide sequence: TGTGCCAGCAGCCTAGCGGGAGAGGGCTACAATGAGCAGTTCTTC. Protein: CASSLAGEGYNEQFF.

The chain carries TRBV9 and TRBJ2-7; 10 bases match TRBD1. Germline V gene sequence: CDR1 SGDLS, CDR2 YYNGEE. With 3 bases clipped from V and 2 bases from J, the junction kept 20 bases outside the gene matches. The CDR3 runs to 20 residues. CDR3 bases: TGTGCCAGCAGCGGAGGAACTGGGACAGGGGACGCCGCGGCAACCTACGAGCAGTACTTC. It translates to CASSGGTGTGDAAATYEQYF.

This clone was found once. The chain combines TRBV5-5 with TRBJ2-1; TRBD1 agrees at 7 bases. The CDR3 totals 16 residues. J lost 3 bases, V lost 4 bases, and 10 bases had no gene match. Germline assignment: CDR1 SGHKS and CDR2 YYEKEE (reference sequence). The CDR3 here is CASSHRAGTDYNEQFF. The CDR3 nucleotides are TGTGCCAGCAGCCACCGGGCTGGGACAGACTACAATGAGCAGTTCTTC.

The chain uses TRBV4-3 and TRBJ2-6, with a possible D match to TRBD2 (5 bases). CDR1 is LGHNA and CDR2 is YSLEER in the germline V gene. The CDR3 consists of 17 residues. Between the trimmed V and J ends, which lost 0 bases and 3 bases, there was a span of 12 bases. The CDR3: CASSQDPSAGGANVLTF. The DNA for the CDR3 is TGCGCCAGCAGCCAAGATCCATCCGCGGGTGGGGCCAACGTCCTGACTTTC.

The chain has TRBV9 and TRBJ2-1; TRBD2 matches 8 bases. In germline, CDR1 is SGDLS, CDR2 YYNGEE. The CDR3 totals 17 residues. V shed 0 bases, J shed 5 bases, and the junction held 10 bases outside the gene matches. CDR3 sequence (DNA): TGTGCCAGCAGCGTAGGCGTGACGGGGGGGATACACAATGAGCAGTTCTTC. This translates into CASSVGVTGGIHNEQFF.

This clone turned up a few times. The chain links TRBV2 to TRBJ2-1, with unresolved D. The CDR3 runs 13 residues. Germline-derived CDR1 and CDR2 are SNHLY and FYNNEI. V was cut by 3 bases and J by 9 bases, with 12 bases left in between. The CDR3 region is CASSDVGMVEQFF. The DNA of the CDR3 is TGTGCCAGCAGTGATGTCGGTATGGTTGAGCAGTTCTTC.

This clone was seen a single time. V usage is TRBV7-3 and J usage is TRBJ2-7, with 12 bases matching TRBD2. CDR1 SGHTA and CDR2 FQGTGA come from the germline V gene. The CDR3 extends over 15 amino acids. The V gene end was trimmed by 6 bases and the J gene end by 3 bases; junction bases not matched to a gene: 6. The CDR3, as DNA: TGTGCCAGCAGGTTCAGACTAGCGGGGGACTACGAGCAGTACTTC. It specifies CASRFRLAGDYEQYF. The full variable domain, completed using reference TRBV7-3 and TRBJ2-7, is GAGVSQTPSNKVTEKGKYVELRCDPISGHTALYWYRQSLGQGPEFLIYFQGTGAADDSGLPNDRFFAVRPEGSVSTLKIQRTERGDSAVYLCASRFRLAGDYEQYFGPGTRLTVT.

This clone came up once. The rearrangement uses TRBV9 and TRBJ2-7; perhaps TRBD2 as D (5 bases). The CDR3 length is 14 residues. From germline, CDR1 is SGDLS and CDR2 YYNGEE. V was shortened by 4 bases and J by 2 bases, with 13 bases between the two germline ends. The CDR3 nucleotides are TGTGCCAGCAGCTTCGGATCCGGGGCCTACGAGCAGTACTTC. This gives the protein CASSFGSGAYEQYF.

The J gene is TRBJ2-1, the V gene TRBV4-3; 7 bases are shared with TRBD2. CDR1 LGHNA and CDR2 YSLEER come from the germline V gene. V trimming: 3 bases; J trimming: 10 bases; junction bases outside the gene matches: 12. The CDR3 covers 15 residues. As DNA, the CDR3 is TGCGCCAGCAGCCAGGCGCTAGCGGCCCGAGTAGAGCAGTTCTTC. Translated, it gives CASSQALAARVEQFF.

Only one count was recorded for this clone. V and J are TRBV4-3 and TRBJ1-2, with 12 bases lining up with TRBD1. Germline V CDR1 and CDR2: LGHNA, YSLEER. V lost 2 bases, J lost 7 bases, and 5 bases stayed unmatched. The CDR3 consists of 15 residues. The CDR3 sequence: CASSQSGTGGSGYTF. CDR3 DNA: TGCGCCAGCAGCCAATCAGGGACAGGGGGCTCTGGCTACACCTTC.

V is TRBV6-5 and J is TRBJ1-1; 8 positions agree with TRBD1. CDR1 MNHEY and CDR2 SVGAGI come from the germline V gene. CDR3 length: 13 residues. V dropped 6 bases and J dropped 1; count of bases not matched to a gene: 1. The chain's CDR3 is CASRDRGNTEAFF. DNA for the CDR3: TGTGCCAGCAGAGACAGGGGGAACACTGAAGCTTTCTTT.

The chain is built from TRBV7-2 and TRBJ2-5; 7 bases map to TRBD2. Losses at the gene ends were 4 bases for V and 7 bases for J; bases not matched to a gene: 9. Germline-derived CDR1 and CDR2 are SGHTA and FQGNSA. This CDR3 region has 14 residues. The CDR3, as DNA: TGTGCCAGCAGCTCCAGGGACTATCCTTTGACCCAGTACTTC. The encoded protein is CASSSRDYPLTQYF.

V is TRBV9 and J is TRBJ2-5; D perhaps matches TRBD2 (6 bases). Germline values: CDR1 SGDLS, CDR2 YYNGEE. This CDR3 contains 14 residues. Trimming left V 4 bases short and J 7 bases short, with 17 bases between. For the CDR3, the DNA is TGTGCCAGCAGCCCGCGGGGAGAGGGTGCGACCCAGTACTTC. Translated, it gives CASSPRGEGATQYF.

This clone was observed a few times. The chain's CDR3 is CASSLVVAGGPSQFF. As DNA, the CDR3 is TGCGCCAGCAGCTTGGTGGTAGCGGGAGGGCCCTCGCAGTTCTTC. The gene calls are TRBV5-1 and TRBJ2-1, with 11 bases that match TRBD2. The CDR3 runs 15 residues. After removal of 0 bases from V and 12 bases from J, the junction contained 8 bases not matched to a gene. Germline loops: CDR1 SGHRS, CDR2 YFSETQ. Together with reference TRBV5-1 and TRBJ2-1, the CDR3 gives the full variable domain: KAGVTQTPRYLIKTRGQQVTLSCSPISGHRSVSWYQQTPGQGLQFLFEYFSETQRNKGNFPGRFSGRQFSNSRSEMNVSTLELGDSALYLCASSLVVAGGPSQFFGPGTRLTVL.

The rearrangement uses TRBV4-1 and TRBJ1-6; 9 bases match TRBD1. CDR3 length equals 17 residues. The V and J ends lost 2 bases and 1 base, in that order; junction bases with no gene match: 3. The germline V gene has CDR1 MGHRA and CDR2 YSYEKL. The CDR3 sequence: CASSQKDRGSYNSPLHF. CDR3 nucleotides: TGCGCCAGCAGCCAAAAGGACAGGGGTTCCTATAATTCACCCCTCCACTTT.

The chain is built from TRBV7-3 and TRBJ2-3; the match to TRBD2 covers 8 bases. The ends lost 5 bases at V and 11 bases at J; junction bases unmatched: 9. CDR3 length equals 13 residues. Germline V lookup: CDR1 SGHTA, CDR2 FQGTGA. DNA of the CDR3: TGTGCCAGCAGCCCTCCGGGGGGGATCAGGCAGTATTTT. Its protein product is CASSPPGGIRQYF.